The 25 T cell receptor beta chains reported below all come from one sample, sequenced in a study of radiation and T cells in renal cell carcinoma. This sample's time point: baseline pretreatment blood. Specified treatment: 15 Gy SBRT to primary tumor, nephrectomy 4 weeks later. Assay used: immunoSEQ multiplex PCR; TCRdb lists only in-frame clones, some missing. The sample has about 130,000 clones, about four fifths seen once. Here the sequenced sample was blood, taken from a patient whose treatment included radiotherapy and nephrectomy. The source of these receptors is a woman aged 60-75 years with renal cell carcinoma.

A few counts support this clone. The CDR3 sequence is CASSHPTEQGGNYGYTF. The CDR3 bases are TGTGCCAGCAGCCACCCTACTGAACAGGGGGGGAACTATGGCTACACCTTC. This chain connects TRBV4-2 to TRBJ1-2, with 8 bases lining up with TRBD1. This CDR3 is 17 amino acids long. V was pared by 3 bases and J by 2 bases, with 11 bases of the junction left unmatched. Germline V gene data show CDR1 as LGHNA and CDR2 as YNFKEQ.

This chain joins TRBV9 and TRBJ1-5, with D possibly matching TRBD1 (5 bases). V was clipped by 4 bases and J by 0 bases, with 11 bases between them. Germline CDR1 is SGDLS and CDR2 is YYNGEE. The CDR3 is made up of 15 amino acids. The CDR3 nucleotides read TGTGCCAGCAGCCTCGACGGGGGTAGCAATCAGCCCCAGCATTTT. It codes for CASSLDGGSNQPQHF. Filled out from reference TRBV9 and TRBJ1-5, the complete variable domain reads DSGVTQTPKHLITATGQRVTLRCSPRSGDLSVYWYQQSLDQGLQFLIQYYNGEERAKGNILERFSAQQFPDLHSELNLSSLELGDSALYFCASSLDGGSNQPQHFGDGTRLSIL.

CDR3 in DNA: TGTGCCATCAAACGCGAGAGACAGGGAACCTACGAGCAGTACTTC. Its translation is CAIKRERQGTYEQYF. The rearrangement uses TRBV10-3 and TRBJ2-7; TRBD1 agrees at 7 bases. Germline V lookup: CDR1 ENHRY, CDR2 SYGVKD. This CDR3 has 15 amino acids. The J segment lost 2 bases and the V segment lost 7 bases, leaving 11 bases of the junction unmatched.

This chain links TRBV5-4 with TRBJ2-2; 9 positions match TRBD2. The length of the CDR3 is 16 residues. The germline CDR1 and CDR2 sequences are SGHNT and YYREEE (reference sequence). After removal of 0 bases from V and 6 bases from J, the junction contained 6 bases not matched to a gene. CDR3 DNA sequence: TGTGCCAGCAGCTTGGAGGGCGGGAGGGCCGCCGGGGAGCTGTTTTTT. Translation gives CASSLEGGRAAGELFF.

The CDR3, as DNA: TGTGCCAGCAGCCGTACCGTTGACAGGGGTAATGAAAAACTGTTTTTT. Its translation: CASSRTVDRGNEKLFF. The chain has TRBV14 and TRBJ1-4; TRBD1 agrees at 8 bases. After removal of 4 bases from V and 4 bases from J, the junction contained 8 bases not matched to a gene. CDR1 SGHDN and CDR2 FVKESK come from the germline V gene. The CDR3 totals 16 residues. The full variable domain, completed using reference TRBV14 and TRBJ1-4, is EAGVTQFPSHSVIEKGQTVTLRCDPISGHDNLYWYRRVMGKEIKFLLHFVKESKQDESGMPNNRFLAERTGGTYSTLKVQPAELEDSGVYFCASSRTVDRGNEKLFFGSGTQLSVL.

The chain joins TRBV10-2 to TRBJ2-4; D is unclear. V lost 10 bases and J 0 bases, leaving 10 bases between the germline ends. Germline V lookup: CDR1 WSHSY, CDR2 SAAADI. The CDR3 sequence is 13 residues long. CDR3 amino acids: CAIKDIAKNIQYF. CDR3 coding DNA: TGCGCCATCAAGGATATAGCCAAAAACATTCAGTACTTC.

This chain connects TRBV7-2 to TRBJ2-1; 9 bases map to TRBD2. This CDR3 is 16 amino acids long. CDR1 is SGHTA, CDR2 FQGNSA, per germline. V dropped 4 bases and J dropped 6; count of bases not matched to a gene: 10. The CDR3 is CASSYPGGRALNEQFF. The CDR3 DNA is TGTGCCAGCAGCTATCCCGGCGGGAGGGCCCTCAATGAGCAGTTCTTC.

This clone was picked up a small number of times. Germline is not matched at one junction end, which may reflect a read error. The chain carries TRBV7-9 and TRBJ1-6, with 7 positions matching TRBD1. Germline CDR1 SEHNR, CDR2 FQNEAQ (reference sequence). This CDR3 is built from 16 residues. The CDR3 spells CASSSTGLGNNSPLHF. CDR3 DNA sequence: TGTGCCAGCAGCTCGACAGGGTTGGGCAATAACTCACCCCTCCACTTT.

V is TRBV7-2 and J is TRBJ2-5; D unresolved. The CDR3 is made up of 12 amino acids. The V end was cut by 3 bases, the J end by 4 bases, with 6 bases between. CDR1 SGHTA and CDR2 FQGNSA come from the germline V gene. This chain's CDR3 is CASSLVGETQYF. The CDR3 DNA reads TGTGCCAGCAGCTTGGTCGGAGAGACCCAGTACTTC.

J is TRBJ1-3 and V is TRBV29-1, with 9 nucleotides matching TRBD1. CDR1 is SQVTM, CDR2 ANQGSEA, per germline. V was pared by 6 bases and J by 3 bases, with 9 bases of the junction left unmatched. The CDR3 sequence is 15 residues long. The CDR3 nucleotides are TGCAGCGTCACCAAACAGGGGGCTGATGGAAACACCATATATTTT. Its translation: CSVTKQGADGNTIYF.

This clone showed up just once. The chain couples TRBV2 to TRBJ2-7; D unresolved. V lost 6 bases and J lost 0, with 9 bases in between. The V gene's germline CDR1 is SNHLY and CDR2 FYNNEI. The CDR3 sequence is 13 residues long. The CDR3 sequence: CASRPGPSYEQYF. The CDR3 bases are TGTGCCAGCAGACCCGGCCCCTCCTACGAGCAGTACTTC.

This clone has a single count. CDR3 in amino acids: CATSRGLTTSEQFF. The CDR3 nucleotides are TGTGCCACCAGCAGGGGACTGACGACCTCTGAGCAGTTCTTC. The J gene is TRBJ2-1, the V gene TRBV15; TRBD2 is a possible D gene (6 bases). Germline assignment: CDR1 LNHNV and CDR2 YYDKDF (reference sequence). The ends were cut back, 3 bases at V and 9 bases at J, with 15 bases in the middle. This CDR3 region has 14 residues.

This clone was counted only a few times. The rearrangement uses TRBV2 and TRBJ1-5, with D possibly being TRBD1 (5 bases). Deletions cut 4 bases from V and 1 base from J, with 11 bases between. Germline CDR1 is SNHLY and CDR2 is FYNNEI. CDR3 size: 15 residues. The CDR3 here is CASSVEGMSNQPQHF. CDR3 DNA: TGTGCCAGCAGTGTTGAGGGGATGAGCAATCAGCCCCAGCATTTT.

The V gene is TRBV27, the J gene TRBJ1-2; 7 bases align to TRBD1. The CDR3 runs 12 residues. The V gene end was trimmed by 6 bases and the J gene end by 7 bases; junction bases not matched to a gene: 5. Germline values: CDR1 MNHEY, CDR2 SMNVEV (reference sequence). Here the CDR3 reads CASRAGGFGYTF. CDR3 in DNA: TGTGCCAGCAGGGCAGGGGGATTTGGCTACACCTTC.

The chain joins TRBV2 to TRBJ1-5; D remains unclear. Trimming pared 7 bases from V and 6 bases from J, leaving 13 bases between. The CDR3 sequence is 13 residues long. The germline V gene has CDR1 SNHLY and CDR2 FYNNEI. The CDR3 DNA reads TGTGCCAGCACGGTAGAGGTCCGTCAGCCCCAGCATTTT. Residues: CASTVEVRQPQHF.

The chain joins TRBV18 to TRBJ2-7, with 8 bases identical to TRBD2. J lost 7 bases, V lost 2 bases, and 7 bases had no gene match. The CDR3 runs to 14 residues. Germline-derived CDR1 and CDR2 are KGHSH and LQKENI. The CDR3 sequence is CASSPTSGPGEQYF. CDR3 coding DNA: TGTGCCAGCTCACCAACTAGCGGTCCAGGGGAGCAGTACTTC.

This rearrangement joins TRBV6-6 to TRBJ2-1, with D perhaps TRBD1 (6 bases). Germline V gene data show CDR1 as MNHNY and CDR2 as SVGAGI (reference sequence). The CDR3 is 16 amino acids. Deletions cut 0 bases from V and 5 bases from J, with 14 bases between. CDR3 coding DNA: TGTGCCAGCAGTTACTCGAGGCAGGGGATTAACAATGAGCAGTTCTTC. It is translated as CASSYSRQGINNEQFF.

V is TRBV6-6 and J is TRBJ2-1; TRBD1 might be the D (6 bases). This CDR3 is built from 12 residues. The germline V gene has CDR1 MNHNY and CDR2 SVGAGI (reference sequence). The V gene lost 6 bases and the J gene lost 6 bases, with 9 bases spanning the gap. The CDR3 nucleotides are TGTGCCAGCAGCCTACAGGGCAATGAGCAGTTCTTC. Its protein product is CASSLQGNEQFF.

In this sample, this clone turned up a few times. The genes are TRBV29-1 and TRBJ1-1; D is unresolved. Germline CDR1 and CDR2: SQVTM and ANQGSEA. Trimming stripped 6 bases from V and 2 bases from J, with 10 bases between. This CDR3 has 12 residues. The CDR3 here is CSVTHANTEAFF. The CDR3 DNA reads as TGCAGCGTCACCCATGCTAACACTGAAGCTTTCTTT.

The chain uses TRBV19 and TRBJ1-5; D gene uncertain. Germline V gives CDR1 LNHDA, CDR2 SQIVND (reference sequence). V was shortened by 1 base and J by 0 bases, with 22 bases between the two germline ends. The CDR3 covers 20 residues. The CDR3 here is CASSIGGKKLGFHSNQPQHF. DNA of the CDR3: TGTGCCAGTAGTATAGGTGGGAAGAAATTGGGGTTTCATAGCAATCAGCCCCAGCATTTT.

This clone was observed a single time. The chain uses TRBV7-2 and TRBJ2-1, with 11 bases identical to TRBD2. Trimming at V came to 5 bases and at J to 7 bases, leaving 10 bases not matched to a gene. This CDR3 is 16 amino acids long. Germline V gene sequence: CDR1 SGHTA, CDR2 FQGNSA. CDR3 sequence reads: CASSKPLAGGMNEQFF. CDR3 bases: TGTGCCAGCAGCAAACCCTTAGCGGGGGGGATGAATGAGCAGTTCTTC.

The chain uses TRBV28 and TRBJ2-1; TRBD1 matches 9 bases. This CDR3 region has 15 residues. Looked up from germline, CDR1 is MDHEN and CDR2 is SYDVKM. V gave up 6 bases and J gave up 3 bases; unmatched junction bases: 6. The CDR3 protein is CASRDDRGFYNEQFF. CDR3 sequence (DNA): TGTGCCAGCAGAGACGACAGGGGGTTCTACAATGAGCAGTTCTTC.

This chain connects TRBV5-1 to TRBJ2-2; possible D gene TRBD1, 5 bases. This CDR3 contains 17 residues. Trimming removed 4 bases at V and 2 bases at J, with 18 bases between. CDR1 is SGHRS and CDR2 is YFSETQ in the germline V gene. CDR3 bases: TGCGCCAGCAGCCTCCAAGGGCAGGGCCCCAACACCGGGGAGCTGTTTTTT. Protein: CASSLQGQGPNTGELFF.

This clone was seen a few times. The V call is TRBV5-4, the J call TRBJ1-2; possible D gene TRBD1, 5 bases. Per the germline V gene, CDR1 is SGHNT and CDR2 is YYREEE (reference sequence). This CDR3 is built from 15 residues. The V gene lost 7 bases and the J gene lost 3 bases, with 19 bases spanning the gap. This chain's CDR3 is CASSEGDVYYYGYTF. The CDR3, as DNA: TGTGCCAGCTCGGAAGGGGATGTTTATTACTATGGCTACACCTTC.

The genes are TRBV28 and TRBJ2-7, with D hard to call. The CDR3 loop spans 15 amino acids. V was pared by 5 bases and J by 0 bases, with 14 bases between. Germline V lookup: CDR1 MDHEN, CDR2 SYDVKM. CDR3 nucleotides: TGTGCCAGCAGTCCCACCCAAGGCGCCTCCTACGAGCAGTACTTC. This sequence encodes CASSPTQGASYEQYF.